This is a list of T cell receptor beta chains from one sample in a study of cytomegalovirus exposure and HLA in healthy donors. The method was immunoSEQ multiplex PCR; TCRdb's version includes in-frame clones alone and lacks a portion of them. In the table there are under 150,000 clones, over 75% of which are singletons. Sequencing input: PBMCs. These receptors were taken from a woman between 18 and 29 years old in good health and CMV-seronegative. Each CDR3 is given with its conserved first and last residue. Each record gives: CDR3 DNA, CDR3 protein, clone size, J gene, V gene, D gene. The D gene is left open where the match is weak. Expanded clones are given a class, and other clones once, few, many or no size at all.

CDR3nt: TGTGCCAGCAGCCAACAGGGGATGAACACTGAAGCTTTCTTT
CDR3aa: CASSQQGMNTEAFF
abundance: -
j_gene: TRBJ1-1
v_gene: TRBV11-2
d_gene: TRBD1

CDR3nt: TGCAGCGTAGCGGGGGGTCCCAATGAGCAGTTCTTC
CDR3aa: CSVAGGPNEQFF
abundance: -
j_gene: TRBJ2-1
v_gene: TRBV29-1
d_gene: TRBD2

CDR3nt: TGCGCCAGCAGCCAAGGCCACATTACCGGGACAACAGAGACCCAGTACTTC
CDR3aa: CASSQGHITGTTETQYF
abundance: -
j_gene: TRBJ2-5
v_gene: TRBV4-1
d_gene: -

CDR3nt: TGTGCCTGGAGTGTAACCCCAGGACAGGGGGCCACCTATGGCTACACCTTC
CDR3aa: CAWSVTPGQGATYGYTF
abundance: -
j_gene: TRBJ1-2
v_gene: TRBV30
d_gene: TRBD1

CDR3nt: TGCGCCAGCAGCCAAGAGGGCCTAGCTCCCTACAATGAGCAGTTCTTC
CDR3aa: CASSQEGLAPYNEQFF
abundance: -
j_gene: TRBJ2-1
v_gene: TRBV4-3
d_gene: -

CDR3nt: TGTGCCAGCAGCCAAGAAGGGAGGGGTTCTGGCACAGATACGCAGTATTTT
CDR3aa: CASSQEGRGSGTDTQYF
abundance: -
j_gene: TRBJ2-3
v_gene: TRBV4-2
d_gene: TRBD2

CDR3nt: TGTGCCAGCAGTCGGGACAGGGCCTTCTCTGGGGCCAACGTCCTGACTTTC
CDR3aa: CASSRDRAFSGANVLTF
abundance: -
j_gene: TRBJ2-6
v_gene: TRBV28
d_gene: TRBD1

CDR3nt: TGTGCCAGCTCACGCTCCCAGGGAACTAATGAAAAACTGTTTTTT
CDR3aa: CASSRSQGTNEKLFF
abundance: few
j_gene: TRBJ1-4
v_gene: TRBV18
d_gene: -

CDR3nt: TGTGCCAGCAGCTTGGCAGGGGCCTACGAGCAGTACTTC
CDR3aa: CASSLAGAYEQYF
abundance: -
j_gene: TRBJ2-7
v_gene: TRBV7-9
d_gene: -

CDR3nt: TGCGCCAGCAGTGAGCGGGGGGGTAGGAATGAGCAGTTCTTC
CDR3aa: CASSERGGRNEQFF
abundance: -
j_gene: TRBJ2-1
v_gene: TRBV10-1
d_gene: TRBD2

CDR3nt: TGCGCCAGCAGCTTGGCGGGGGACAGATTCAATTCACCCCTCCACTTT
CDR3aa: CASSLAGDRFNSPLHF
abundance: -
j_gene: TRBJ1-6
v_gene: TRBV5-1
d_gene: TRBD1

CDR3nt: TGTGCCAGCAGTGCGAGAGATACGCAGTATTTT
CDR3aa: CASSARDTQYF
abundance: -
j_gene: TRBJ2-3
v_gene: TRBV2
d_gene: -

CDR3nt: TGTGCCAGCAGCTTAATCGGCGGGGGGGGTGAGCAGTTCTTC
CDR3aa: CASSLIGGGGEQFF
abundance: -
j_gene: TRBJ2-1
v_gene: TRBV11-3
d_gene: TRBD2

CDR3nt: TGTGCCAGCAGAATCCCAGGACAGGGTATCGTTGAAGCTTTCTTT
CDR3aa: CASRIPGQGIVEAFF
abundance: -
j_gene: TRBJ1-1
v_gene: TRBV28
d_gene: TRBD1

CDR3nt: TGTGCCGGCCGGGACTTCGACACCGGGGAGCTGTTTTTT
CDR3aa: CAGRDFDTGELFF
abundance: -
j_gene: TRBJ2-2
v_gene: TRBV19
d_gene: -

CDR3nt: TGCGCCAGCAGCCAAGCCGGGACTAGCGGGAGCAATGAGCAGTTCTTC
CDR3aa: CASSQAGTSGSNEQFF
abundance: -
j_gene: TRBJ2-1
v_gene: TRBV4-1
d_gene: TRBD2

CDR3nt: TGTGCCAGCAGTGAAGGGACTGGGGTCCGCAATCAGCCCCAGCATTTT
CDR3aa: CASSEGTGVRNQPQHF
abundance: -
j_gene: TRBJ1-5
v_gene: TRBV2
d_gene: -

CDR3nt: TGTGCCAGCAGAGCCACAGGGTCCGGAAACACCATATATTTT
CDR3aa: CASRATGSGNTIYF
abundance: -
j_gene: TRBJ1-3
v_gene: TRBV28
d_gene: -

CDR3nt: TGTGCCAGCAGCCCTGGGGGAGGAGGTATAGATACGCAGTATTTT
CDR3aa: CASSPGGGGIDTQYF
abundance: -
j_gene: TRBJ2-3
v_gene: TRBV5-4
d_gene: -